A selection of T cell receptor beta chains follows, all from one sample in a study of T-cell memory formation after mild COVID-19. Using its own MiXCR run on the 5' RACE reads, TCRdb lists one record per CDR3 protein. Among a few hundred thousand distinct CDR3 sequences listed, roughly 24% were seen once. The material sequenced was PBMCs or a T cell subset sorted from them (not recorded which). These receptors all stem from an adult woman who had mild COVID-19 (a few samples of this study predate the infection). Cell type and time point are not known. Both conserved end residues are part of each CDR3. Each record gives: clone size, D gene, V gene, J gene, CDR3 protein, CDR3 DNA. The D gene is left open where the match is weak. Expanded clones get a size class; other rows say once, few or many, or leave the size out.

clone_size: .
d_call: TRBD2
v_call: TRBV7-9
j_call: TRBJ2-1
cdr3_aa: CASSLARPSGLAYNEQFF
cdr3_nt: TGTGCCAGCAGCTTAGCGCGTCCTAGCGGGTTGGCCTACAATGAGCAGTTCTTC

clone_size: .
d_call: .
v_call: TRBV7-6
j_call: TRBJ1-1
cdr3_aa: CASSFRRGVGVDTEAFF
cdr3_nt: TGTGCCAGCAGCTTCAGGCGGGGTGTCGGGGTGGACACTGAAGCTTTCTTT

clone_size: .
d_call: TRBD2
v_call: TRBV9
j_call: TRBJ2-5
cdr3_aa: CASSVTSGGSLETQYF
cdr3_nt: TGTGCCAGCAGCGTTACTAGCGGGGGATCTCTGGAGACCCAGTACTTC

clone_size: few
d_call: TRBD2
v_call: TRBV27
j_call: TRBJ2-2
cdr3_aa: CASSSGSGAGELFF
cdr3_nt: TGTGCCAGCAGTAGCGGGAGTGGTGCCGGGGAGCTGTTTTTT

clone_size: .
d_call: .
v_call: TRBV6-2/TRBV6-3
j_call: TRBJ2-1
cdr3_aa: CASSYTPVENEQFF
cdr3_nt: TGTGCCAGCAGTTACACACCAGTCGAAAATGAGCAGTTCTTC

clone_size: few
d_call: .
v_call: TRBV4-1
j_call: TRBJ2-3
cdr3_aa: CASSQEVEFTQYF
cdr3_nt: TGCGCCAGCAGCCAAGAAGTGGAGTTTACGCAGTATTTT

clone_size: .
d_call: .
v_call: TRBV3-1
j_call: TRBJ2-5
cdr3_aa: CASTEGPALWETQYF
cdr3_nt: TGTGCCAGCACCGAGGGGCCAGCCCTGTGGGAGACCCAGTACTTC

clone_size: .
d_call: TRBD2
v_call: TRBV9
j_call: TRBJ2-7
cdr3_aa: CASSLQGLAGEQYF
cdr3_nt: TGTGCCAGCAGCCTACAGGGGCTAGCGGGGGAGCAGTACTTC

clone_size: few
d_call: .
v_call: TRBV7-2
j_call: TRBJ2-2
cdr3_aa: CASSLLGGLAGELFF
cdr3_nt: TGTGCCAGCAGCTTATTGGGGGGATTGGCCGGGGAGCTGTTTTTT

clone_size: few
d_call: .
v_call: TRBV7-8
j_call: TRBJ2-3
cdr3_aa: CASSLGQFATTDTQYF
cdr3_nt: TGTGCCAGCAGCTTAGGGCAGTTCGCGACCACAGATACGCAGTATTTT

clone_size: .
d_call: TRBD1
v_call: TRBV29-1
j_call: TRBJ2-1
cdr3_aa: CSATGQGRGEQFF
cdr3_nt: TGCAGCGCCACAGGACAGGGGAGAGGGGAGCAGTTCTTC

clone_size: .
d_call: TRBD1
v_call: TRBV19
j_call: TRBJ1-1
cdr3_aa: CASSMRQGNTEAFF
cdr3_nt: TGTGCCAGTAGTATGAGACAGGGGAACACTGAAGCTTTCTTT

clone_size: .
d_call: .
v_call: TRBV5-1
j_call: TRBJ2-3
cdr3_aa: CASSLGQRHTDTQYF
cdr3_nt: TGCGCCAGCAGCTTGGGACAGCGTCACACAGATACGCAGTATTTT

clone_size: few
d_call: .
v_call: TRBV27
j_call: TRBJ2-1
cdr3_aa: CASSLLSENNEQFF
cdr3_nt: TGTGCCAGCAGTCTATTAAGCGAAAACAATGAGCAGTTCTTC

clone_size: few
d_call: .
v_call: TRBV7-2
j_call: TRBJ2-1
cdr3_aa: CASTRLGSSYNEQFF
cdr3_nt: TGTGCCAGCACCCGACTAGGAAGCTCCTACAATGAGCAGTTCTTC

clone_size: .
d_call: TRBD1
v_call: TRBV27
j_call: TRBJ2-7
cdr3_aa: CASSLEQGVGYEQYF
cdr3_nt: TGTGCCAGCAGTTTAGAGCAGGGGGTAGGATACGAGCAGTACTTC

clone_size: .
d_call: TRBD2
v_call: TRBV5-1
j_call: TRBJ2-3
cdr3_aa: CASSPGLAGGPRTDTQYF
cdr3_nt: TGCGCCAGCAGCCCTGGACTAGCGGGAGGGCCTAGGACAGATACGCAGTATTTT

clone_size: .
d_call: .
v_call: TRBV2
j_call: TRBJ1-5
cdr3_aa: CASSEALGNQPQHF
cdr3_nt: TGTGCCAGCAGTGAAGCGCTGGGAAATCAGCCCCAGCATTTT

clone_size: .
d_call: .
v_call: TRBV29-1
j_call: TRBJ2-7
cdr3_aa: CSVETIDPYEQYF
cdr3_nt: TGCAGCGTTGAAACCATAGACCCCTACGAGCAGTACTTC

clone_size: .
d_call: .
v_call: TRBV6-1
j_call: TRBJ1-2
cdr3_aa: CASRMGLGASDAGYTF
cdr3_nt: TGTGCCAGCAGGATGGGGTTGGGCGCCTCGGACGCGGGCTACACCTTC